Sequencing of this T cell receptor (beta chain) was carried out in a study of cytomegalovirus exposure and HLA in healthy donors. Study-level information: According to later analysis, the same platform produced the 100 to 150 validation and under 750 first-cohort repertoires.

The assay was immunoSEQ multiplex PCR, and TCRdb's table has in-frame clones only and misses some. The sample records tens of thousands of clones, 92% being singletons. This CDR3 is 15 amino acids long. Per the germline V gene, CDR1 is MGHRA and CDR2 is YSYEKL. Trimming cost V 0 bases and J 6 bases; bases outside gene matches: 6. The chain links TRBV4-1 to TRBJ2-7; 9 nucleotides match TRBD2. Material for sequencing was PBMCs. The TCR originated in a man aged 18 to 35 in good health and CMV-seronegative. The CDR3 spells CASSQDSSGIIEQYF. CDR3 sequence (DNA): TGCGCCAGCAGCCAAGATTCTAGCGGGATTATCGAGCAGTACTTC.